The 20 T cell receptor beta chains reported below all come from one sample, sequenced in a study of blood T cell repertoires in COVID-19. Only in-frame clones appear in the TCRdb table, and some are missing; sequencing was by immunoSEQ multiplex PCR. The table has fewer than 250,000 clones, about 87% seen once. The specimen sequenced was peripheral blood. The receptor source for this set is a young man with COVID-19, enrolled during active disease.

This chain joins TRBV18 and TRBJ1-4; D uncertain. There are 14 residues in the CDR3. V was shortened by 5 bases and J by 0 bases, with 7 bases between the two germline ends. The germline V gene encodes CDR1 KGHSH and CDR2 LQKENI. CDR3 sequence: CASSALATNEKLFF. As DNA, the CDR3 is TGTGCCAGCTCAGCACTAGCAACTAATGAAAAACTGTTTTTT.

The CDR3 region is CASSIWGDYTDTQYF. CDR3 sequence (DNA): TGTGCCAGTAGTATTTGGGGGGACTACACAGATACGCAGTATTTT. The genes are TRBV19 and TRBJ2-3, with 7 nucleotides matching TRBD2. J lost 2 bases, V lost 3 bases, and 5 bases had no gene match. CDR3 size: 15 residues. Germline V gene sequence: CDR1 LNHDA, CDR2 SQIVND (reference sequence).

The chain combines TRBV19 with TRBJ1-5; the D is unclear. The CDR3 length is 14 residues. Trimming cost V 3 bases and J 4 bases, with 10 bases left between them. The germline CDR1 and CDR2 sequences are LNHDA and SQIVND (reference sequence). CDR3 region: CASSIRRGNQPQHF. CDR3 bases: TGTGCCAGTAGTATTCGCCGGGGAAATCAGCCCCAGCATTTT.

The J gene is TRBJ1-1, the V gene TRBV2; the D gene is possibly TRBD1 (6 bases). V was shortened by 5 bases and J by 2 bases, with 15 bases between the two germline ends. Germline CDR1 SNHLY, CDR2 FYNNEI. The CDR3 loop spans 15 amino acids. CDR3 in amino acids: CASSKPAGVNTEAFF. The CDR3 DNA reads as TGTGCCAGCAGTAAACCAGCAGGGGTTAACACTGAAGCTTTCTTT.

This clone was detected only a few times. The rearrangement links TRBV5-5 to TRBJ1-5; weak D call: TRBD1 (6 bases). Germline V gene data show CDR1 as SGHKS and CDR2 as YYEKEE (reference sequence). Trimming pared 4 bases from V and 4 bases from J, leaving 12 bases between. The CDR3 loop spans 14 amino acids. The CDR3 DNA follows: TGTGCCAGCAGCACCGGGACACCAAATCAGCCCCAGCATTTT. Amino acids: CASSTGTPNQPQHF.

Only one count was recorded for this clone. The chain combines TRBV6-4 with TRBJ1-5; TRBD1 matches 7 bases. Per the germline V gene, CDR1 is MRHNA and CDR2 is SNTAGT. CDR3 length: 15 residues. J gave up 8 bases and V 2 bases, and 9 bases lay outside the gene matches. CDR3 in DNA: TGTGCCAGCAGTGACCCGACAGGGAGGCAAGAGCCCCAGCATTTT. Translation: CASSDPTGRQEPQHF.

The chain has TRBV5-1 and TRBJ2-1, with 9 bases aligning to TRBD2. The CDR3 covers 17 residues. The germline gives CDR1 SGHRS, CDR2 YFSETQ. V dropped 0 bases and J dropped 7; count of bases not matched to a gene: 11. In DNA, the CDR3 is TGCGCCAGCAGCTTGGCTGCTAGCGGGATAATGTGGAATGAGCAGTTCTTC. Protein sequence: CASSLAASGIMWNEQFF.

This chain connects TRBV5-4 to TRBJ2-1; 9 positions agree with TRBD1. This CDR3 is built from 15 residues. After removal of 5 bases from V and 5 bases from J, the junction contained 8 bases not matched to a gene. Germline lookup yields CDR1 SGHNT and CDR2 YYREEE (reference sequence). CDR3 nucleotides: TGTGCCAGCAGTCCCGGGACAGGGCTCGACAATGAGCAGTTCTTC. This gives the protein CASSPGTGLDNEQFF.

This chain joins TRBV10-3 and TRBJ1-1; 9 nucleotides align to TRBD1. The CDR3 extends over 15 amino acids. With V trimmed by 6 bases and J by 1 base, 6 bases remained unmatched. CDR1 is ENHRY, CDR2 SYGVKD, per germline. CDR3 sequence (DNA): TGTGCCATCAGGGATCCGGGACAGGGGAACACTGAAGCTTTCTTT. Its protein product is CAIRDPGQGNTEAFF.

The chain employs TRBV29-1 and TRBJ1-2; 8 bases map to TRBD1. The CDR3 has 14 amino acids. The germline gives CDR1 SQVTM, CDR2 ANQGSEA. The J segment lost 6 bases and the V segment lost 4 bases, leaving 10 bases of the junction unmatched. The CDR3 coding sequence is TGCAGCGTTGCCCCCAGGACAGGGAGAGATGGCTACACCTTC. Protein product: CSVAPRTGRDGYTF.

J is TRBJ1-5 and V is TRBV21-1; the table's D call TRBD1 went unverified against the DNA. TRBV21-1 is assigned pseudogene status. The CDR3 covers 15 residues. The DNA for the CDR3 is TGTGCCAGCAGCAAAGAGCGACAGAATAATCAGCCCCAGCATTTT. It is translated as CASSKERQNNQPQHF.

This chain joins TRBV30 and TRBJ1-4; D gene uncertain. V lost 5 bases to trimming and J lost 7 bases, with 17 bases between them. The CDR3 sequence is 14 residues long. Germline CDR1 reads GTSNPN; CDR2 reads SVGIG (reference sequence). The CDR3 loop reads CAWATGRVTEKLFF. CDR3 bases: TGTGCCTGGGCCACGGGGAGGGTAACTGAAAAACTGTTTTTT.

The chain joins TRBV7-2 to TRBJ1-4; TRBD1 agrees at 7 bases. V trimming: 0 bases; J trimming: 8 bases; junction bases outside the gene matches: 6. From germline, CDR1 is SGHTA and CDR2 FQGNSA. This CDR3 has 15 residues. CDR3 loop: CASSLARGGREKLFF. Here the CDR3 DNA reads TGTGCCAGCAGCTTAGCGAGAGGGGGCCGGGAAAAACTGTTTTTT.

The J gene is TRBJ2-1, the V gene TRBV3-1 (or the pseudogene TRBV3-2), with D unclear. The CDR3 extends over 16 amino acids. Trimming removed 0 bases at V and 12 bases at J, with 21 bases between. Germline loops: CDR1 LGHDT, CDR2 YNNKEL (reference sequence). The CDR3 sequence: CASSQDLVPNRVLQFF. The CDR3, as DNA: TGTGCCAGCAGCCAAGATTTAGTTCCCAACCGGGTTCTGCAGTTCTTC.

The V and J genes are TRBV7-9 and TRBJ1-2; D ambiguous. The ends were cut back, 2 bases at V and 0 bases at J, with 4 bases in the middle. CDR1 is SEHNR and CDR2 is FQNEAQ in the germline V gene (reference sequence). This CDR3 is built from 13 residues. This CDR3 reads CASSLQANYGYTF. CDR3 bases: TGTGCCAGCAGCTTACAGGCTAACTATGGCTACACCTTC.

The V and J genes are TRBV10-3 and TRBJ1-1; D is possibly TRBD1 (5 bases). Germline V gives CDR1 ENHRY, CDR2 SYGVKD. This CDR3 is built from 12 residues. V dropped 10 bases and J dropped 4 bases, with 13 bases sitting between them. The CDR3 sequence: CATQAGVTEAFF. In DNA, the CDR3 is TGTGCCACTCAGGCGGGGGTCACTGAAGCTTTCTTT.

The chain recombines TRBV7-3 with TRBJ2-7, with TRBD1 matching over 8 bases. V lost 5 bases to trimming and J lost 3 bases; unmatched junction nucleotides: 3. CDR3 length equals 13 residues. Germline CDR1 and CDR2: SGHTA and FQGTGA. The CDR3 DNA sequence: TGTGCCAGCAGCACAACAGGGGGCTACGAGCAGTACTTC. Amino acid sequence: CASSTTGGYEQYF.

The rearrangement uses TRBV19 and TRBJ1-2; D is undetermined. Between the trimmed V and J ends, which lost 3 bases and 8 bases, there was a span of 16 bases. The CDR3 consists of 14 residues. Germline CDR1 is LNHDA and CDR2 is SQIVND (reference sequence). CDR3 sequence: CASSITGTAKGYTF. In DNA form, the CDR3 reads TGTGCCAGTAGTATTACCGGCACAGCCAAAGGCTACACCTTC. The full variable domain, with the rest looked up from reference TRBV19 and TRBJ1-2, is DGGITQSPKYLFRKEGQNVTLSCEQNLNHDAMYWYRQDPGQGLRLIYYSQIVNDFQKGDIAEGYSVSREKKESFPLTVTSAQKNPTAFYLCASSITGTAKGYTFGSGTRLTVV.

The V call is TRBV3-1 (or the pseudogene TRBV3-2), the J call TRBJ2-1, with 8 bases lining up with TRBD2. Trimming took 4 bases from V and 6 from J; bases not matched to a gene: 11. The germline CDR1 and CDR2 sequences are LGHDT and YNNKEL (reference sequence). This CDR3 has 16 residues. The CDR3 sequence: CASSPFLAGRLNEQFF. Written as DNA, the CDR3 is TGTGCCAGCAGCCCTTTCTTAGCGGGACGTCTCAATGAGCAGTTCTTC.

J is TRBJ1-4 and V is TRBV5-1; D unclear. From germline, CDR1 is SGHRS and CDR2 YFSETQ. Trimming removed 0 bases at V and 5 bases at J, with 14 bases between. CDR3 length equals 16 residues. In DNA, the CDR3 is TGCGCCAGCAGCTTGGTCGGAGGCAGCCCGAATGAAAAACTGTTTTTT. Protein: CASSLVGGSPNEKLFF.